This entry lists 24 T cell receptor beta chains sequenced from one sample in a study of blood T cell repertoires in COVID-19. The method was immunoSEQ multiplex PCR; TCRdb's version includes in-frame clones alone and lacks a portion of them. Here the sample spans 350,000 to 450,000 clones, approximately 81% being singletons. Sequences were obtained from peripheral blood. The receptors originated from a woman under 30 with acute or convalescent COVID-19.

V is TRBV15 and J is TRBJ2-7, with TRBD1 matching over 10 bases. The CDR3 contains 17 residues. CDR1 is LNHNV, CDR2 YYDKDF, per germline (reference sequence). V shed 2 bases and J 2 bases; nucleotides not matched to a gene: 9. The CDR3 here is CATSRPPGGQGAYEQYF. DNA for the CDR3: TGTGCCACCAGCAGACCGCCGGGAGGACAGGGGGCCTACGAGCAGTACTTC. Supplemented by reference TRBV15 and TRBJ2-7, the full variable domain reads DAMVIQNPRYQVTQFGKPVTLSCSQTLNHNVMYWYQQKSSQAPKLLFHYYDKDFNNEADTPDNFQSRRPNTSFCFLDIRSPGLGDTAMYLCATSRPPGGQGAYEQYFGPGTRLTVT.

A few counts support this clone. The V and J genes are TRBV28 and TRBJ1-2; TRBD1 agrees at 11 bases. V lost 4 bases and J lost 10; bases outside the gene matches: 8. There are 14 residues in the CDR3. Germline lookup yields CDR1 MDHEN and CDR2 SYDVKM. The CDR3 DNA follows: TGTGCCAGCAGTTCCGGGACAGGGGGATTGGTCTACACCTTC. This encodes CASSSGTGGLVYTF.

V usage is TRBV5-4 and J usage is TRBJ1-3; D gene ambiguous. This CDR3 comprises 14 residues. Germline CDR1 reads SGHNT; CDR2 reads YYREEE (reference sequence). V lost 2 bases, J lost 0 bases, and 6 bases lay in between. CDR3 sequence: CASSLPSSGNTIYF. CDR3 DNA sequence: TGTGCCAGCAGCTTACCTAGCTCTGGAAACACCATATATTTT.

This sequence joins TRBV18 and TRBJ1-2, with 7 bases that match TRBD1. The ends lost 3 bases at V and 3 bases at J; junction bases unmatched: 7. The CDR3 contains 15 residues. Germline V gives CDR1 KGHSH, CDR2 LQKENI. The DNA for the CDR3 is TGTGCCAGCTCACCCGTGGGCAGGGGGGACTATGGCTACACCTTC. Protein sequence: CASSPVGRGDYGYTF.

The V gene is TRBV24-1, the J gene TRBJ2-7, with TRBD1 matching 8 bases. The CDR3 extends over 14 amino acids. The V and J ends lost 3 bases and 3 bases, in that order; junction bases with no gene match: 3. CDR1 is KGHDR, CDR2 SFDVKD, per germline. The CDR3 DNA reads TGTGCCACCAGTGATCGGGACAGGAGCTACGAGCAGTACTTC. It translates to CATSDRDRSYEQYF.

The V and J genes are TRBV6-6 and TRBJ1-2; no reliable D call. Germline V gene lookup returns CDR1 MNHNY and CDR2 SVGAGI (reference sequence). Trimming removed 2 bases at V and 5 bases at J, with 18 bases between. The CDR3 length is 16 residues. CDR3 DNA: TGTGCCAGCAGTTACATCGACCCCGAGAGGGTGTATGGCTACACCTTC. This codes for CASSYIDPERVYGYTF.

V usage is TRBV7-2 and J usage is TRBJ1-1, with 10 nucleotides matching TRBD1. The ends lost 6 bases at V and 3 bases at J; junction bases unmatched: 4. Germline V gene data show CDR1 as SGHTA and CDR2 as FQGNSA. The CDR3 contains 14 residues. CDR3 DNA sequence: TGTGCCAGCAGGCTAGGGACAGGGGACACTGAAGCTTTCTTT. It is translated as CASRLGTGDTEAFF.

The V gene is TRBV7-2, the J gene TRBJ1-6; possibly TRBD1 for D (5 bases). Germline loops: CDR1 SGHTA, CDR2 FQGNSA. V was trimmed by 1 base and J by 7 bases, leaving 11 bases between them. This CDR3 has 15 amino acids. For the CDR3, the DNA is TGTGCCAGCAGCTTAGAAGGGGTGGGGAATTCACCCCTCCACTTT. This codes for CASSLEGVGNSPLHF.

The V call is TRBV24-1, the J call TRBJ2-3, with 7 positions matching TRBD2. Per the germline V gene, CDR1 is KGHDR and CDR2 is SFDVKD. The length of the CDR3 is 13 residues. V shed 10 bases and J 1 base; nucleotides not matched to a gene: 4. Here the CDR3 DNA reads TGTGCCACTATGCTAGCGGGCACAGATACGCAGTATTTT. Protein sequence: CATMLAGTDTQYF.

The chain carries TRBV4-2 and TRBJ2-3; 8 nucleotides line up with TRBD2. The CDR3 is 16 amino acids. V was clipped by 0 bases and J by 2 bases; unmatched bases: 4. CDR1 and CDR2 (germline): LGHNA, YNFKEQ. Here the CDR3 reads CASSQDLAGYTDTQYF. Written as DNA, the CDR3 is TGTGCCAGCAGCCAAGATTTAGCGGGGTACACAGATACGCAGTATTTT.

This sequence joins TRBV5-1 and TRBJ1-1; the D gene is possibly TRBD1 (6 bases). Germline V gene sequence: CDR1 SGHRS, CDR2 YFSETQ. The CDR3 has 15 amino acids. The V gene lost 4 bases and the J gene lost 0 bases, with 13 bases spanning the gap. In DNA form, the CDR3 reads TGCGCCAGCAGCACGACAGGATTTATGAACACTGAAGCTTTCTTT. This translates into CASSTTGFMNTEAFF.

The chain links TRBV11-2 to TRBJ1-3; 7 nucleotides agree with TRBD1. CDR1 is SGHAT, CDR2 FQNNGV, per germline. CDR3 length: 15 residues. J gave up 8 bases and V 2 bases, and 9 bases lay outside the gene matches. Written as DNA, the CDR3 is TGTGCCAGCAGCTTATATCAGGGGGAGTTATACACCATATATTTT. Residues: CASSLYQGELYTIYF.

This clone was seen once. V and J are TRBV7-7 and TRBJ2-7; D might be TRBD1 (6 bases). The CDR3 contains 14 residues. V was shortened by 0 bases and J by 7 bases, with 13 bases between the two germline ends. Germline V gene data show CDR1 as SSHAT and CDR2 as FNYEAQ (reference sequence). CDR3 nucleotide sequence: TGTGCCAGCAGCTTAGCGCTGGGGGCGGAGGAGCAGTACTTC. As protein: CASSLALGAEEQYF.

This clone was counted a few times. The chain has TRBV12-3 or TRBV12-4 and TRBJ2-7; 7 nucleotides agree with TRBD2. V lost 0 bases to trimming and J lost 12 bases; unmatched junction nucleotides: 5. The length of the CDR3 is 12 residues. The DNA of the CDR3 is TGTGCCAGCAGTTTAGCGCCGGGGAGGGCGTACTTC. It translates to CASSLAPGRAYF.

This clone was observed a single time. The sample has other DNA sequences that encode this CDR3 too. The rearrangement uses TRBV12-3 or TRBV12-4 and TRBJ2-3; D is unclear. The CDR3 has 11 amino acids. V lost 3 bases and J lost 5, with 3 bases in between. The CDR3 reads CASSFRDTQYF. In nucleotides, the CDR3 is TGTGCCAGCAGTTTCAGAGATACGCAGTATTTT.

Details on this clone: Distinct nucleotide sequences in the sample also encode this CDR3. The V call is TRBV7-9, the J call TRBJ2-3; D perhaps matches TRBD1 (5 bases). Trimming left V 3 bases short and J 5 bases short, with 6 bases between. The CDR3 spans 12 residues. The V gene's germline CDR1 is SEHNR and CDR2 FQNEAQ (reference sequence). CDR3 bases: TGTGCCAGCAGCTTCAGGGAAGATACGCAGTATTTT. This gives the protein CASSFREDTQYF.

V is TRBV30 and J is TRBJ2-7; a possible D gene is TRBD2 (5 bases). The germline CDR1 and CDR2 sequences are GTSNPN and SVGIG (reference sequence). The germline V and J ends were trimmed by 3 bases and 4 bases, with 10 bases remaining between them. The CDR3 is 12 residues long. CDR3 sequence (DNA): TGTGCCTGGAGAGTCGACTATTACGAGCAGTACTTC. Its translation: CAWRVDYYEQYF.

This clone was counted only a few times. The J gene is TRBJ2-5, the V gene TRBV19, with 7 bases identical to TRBD1. The germline gives CDR1 LNHDA, CDR2 SQIVND (reference sequence). The J segment lost 5 bases and the V segment lost 5 bases, leaving 8 bases of the junction unmatched. This CDR3 comprises 14 residues. The CDR3 DNA is TGTGCCAGTAGTCCTCGGACAGGAACGGAGACCCAGTACTTC. Amino acid sequence: CASSPRTGTETQYF.

On this clone: At the DNA level, this CDR3 is encoded by other sequences in the same sample as well. The gene calls are TRBV12-5 and TRBJ2-3; D is uncertain. V lost 6 bases and J 2 bases, leaving 3 bases between the germline ends. CDR3 size: 11 residues. The germline V gene has CDR1 LGHNT and CDR2 FRNRAP. In DNA, the CDR3 is TGTGCTAGTGGCTTCACAGATACGCAGTATTTT. Amino acid sequence: CASGFTDTQYF.

CDR3 sequence reads: CASSLEVGYGYTF. The DNA of the CDR3 is TGTGCCAGCAGTTTGGAGGTCGGCTATGGCTACACCTTC. The genes are TRBV27 and TRBJ1-2; no clear D gene. The CDR3 totals 13 residues. Germline CDR1 and CDR2: MNHEY and SMNVEV (reference sequence). V was shortened by 3 bases and J by 4 bases, with 9 bases between the two germline ends.

The V and J genes are TRBV4-1 and TRBJ2-5; 9 nucleotides line up with TRBD1. The J segment lost 3 bases and the V segment lost 8 bases, leaving 10 bases of the junction unmatched. CDR3 length equals 15 residues. Germline V gene lookup returns CDR1 MGHRA and CDR2 YSYEKL. The CDR3 DNA follows: TGCGCCAGCGCCCTCTTCTGGACAGGGGAAGAGACCCAGTACTTC. The encoded protein is CASALFWTGEETQYF.

This rearrangement joins TRBV7-8 to TRBJ1-1; 9 bases fit TRBD1. J gave up 1 base and V 4 bases, and 10 bases lay outside the gene matches. CDR1 and CDR2 (germline): SGHVS, FQNEAQ. This CDR3 spans 17 amino acids. The CDR3 reads CASSSLTGGGRNTEAFF. Written as DNA, the CDR3 is TGTGCCAGCAGCTCTTTGACAGGGGGAGGTCGGAACACTGAAGCTTTCTTT.

The chain employs TRBV27 and TRBJ2-1; 7 bases map to TRBD2. The trim removed 0 bases at V and 9 bases at J, leaving 8 bases unmatched. The CDR3 is made up of 15 amino acids. CDR1 and CDR2 (germline): MNHEY, SMNVEV (reference sequence). Written as DNA, the CDR3 is TGTGCCAGCAGTTTATCCCAGACTAGCAGAATTGAGCAGTTCTTC. It specifies CASSLSQTSRIEQFF.

This chain joins TRBV5-6 and TRBJ2-7; no reliable D call. The germline V gene encodes CDR1 SGHDT and CDR2 YYEEEE. The CDR3 spans 12 residues. Trimming pared 2 bases from V and 4 bases from J, leaving 7 bases between. The CDR3 bases are TGTGCCAGCAGCTTAGAAGCGTACGAGCAGTACTTC. This sequence encodes CASSLEAYEQYF.